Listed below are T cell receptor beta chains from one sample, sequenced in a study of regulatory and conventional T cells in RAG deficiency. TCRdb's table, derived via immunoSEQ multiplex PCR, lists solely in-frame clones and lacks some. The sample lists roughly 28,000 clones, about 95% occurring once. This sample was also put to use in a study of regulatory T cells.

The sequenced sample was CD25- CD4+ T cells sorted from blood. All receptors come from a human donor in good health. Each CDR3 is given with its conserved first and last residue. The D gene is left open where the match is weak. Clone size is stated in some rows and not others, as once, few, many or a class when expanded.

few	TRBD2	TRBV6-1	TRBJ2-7	TGTGCCAGCAAAGAAAGCGGGGGGGCCCACGAGCAGTACTTC	CASKESGGAHEQYF
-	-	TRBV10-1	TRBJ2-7	TGCGCCAGCAGTGAGTCCAGAGGGAGGCTTTCCTACGAGCAGTACTTC	CASSESRGRLSYEQYF
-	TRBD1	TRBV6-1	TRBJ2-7	TGTGCCAGCACGAAGGCGACAGGGGGCACGAGGCAGTACTTC	CASTKATGGTRQYF
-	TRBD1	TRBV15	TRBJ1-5	TGTGCCACCAGTCCGTGGGGACAGGGGGCCGTCAATCAGCCCCAGCATTTT	CATSPWGQGAVNQPQHF
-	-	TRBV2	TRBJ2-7	TGTGCCACCCAGACCAGGTTACCCACCTACGAGCAGTACTTC	CATQTRLPTYEQYF
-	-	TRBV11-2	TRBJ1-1	TGTGCCAGCAGCTTGGGGCCTGGGCAGATGAACACTGAAGCTTTCTTT	CASSLGPGQMNTEAFF
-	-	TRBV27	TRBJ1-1	TGTGCCAGCAGTTTAGGCCGGGATACTGAAGCTTTCTTT	CASSLGRDTEAFF
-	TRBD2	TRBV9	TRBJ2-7	TGTGCCAGCAGCCCGACTTGGACTAGCGGGGAGCAGTACTTC	CASSPTWTSGEQYF
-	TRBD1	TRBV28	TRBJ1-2	TGTGCCAGCAGCCCCCTTGGGACAGGGGCCTTGCATACCTTC	CASSPLGTGALHTF
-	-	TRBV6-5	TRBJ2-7	TGTGCCAGCAGCCGCAGGGTTTCCGTTTCCTACGAGCAGTACTTC	CASSRRVSVSYEQYF